The 26 T cell receptor beta chains reported below all come from one sample, sequenced in a study of blood T cells in healthy people across ages (dated by TCRdb to about 2015). The library was prepared using 5' RACE. Sequenced on an Illumina HiSeq 2500. The second PCR ran for roughly 7 to 12 cycles and used a J-beta primer mix along with a sample-barcoded 5' primer. The public reads were reprocessed in TCRdb via fastp at Q25 and MiXCR, keeping in-frame beta chains. Identical CDR3 protein sequences are pooled into one entry, listed with their most common genes and DNA. This sample holds around 650,000 distinct CDR3 sequences; about 30% were observed only once. Less than 20% of the sample is in the top ten clones. Input material: blood. Receptors were obtained from a woman older than 75 in good health. Donor details come from another sample of the same person, matched by shared clones.

As regards this clonotype: One junction end disagrees with the germline gene, perhaps due to a read error. The genes are TRBV7-2 and TRBJ2-3; the D is unclear. Germline-derived CDR1 and CDR2 are SGHTA and FQGNSA. This CDR3 has 15 residues. CDR3 DNA: TGTGCCAGCGGCTTAGGCTTAGCTAGCACAGATACGCAGTATTTT. This codes for CASGLGLASTDTQYF.

This clonotype was recorded at least ten times. This chain joins TRBV6-6 and TRBJ1-2, with 7 positions matching TRBD1. Germline loops: CDR1 MNHNY, CDR2 SVGAGI (reference sequence). The V segment lost 8 bases and the J segment 7 bases; nucleotides outside the gene matches: 7. This CDR3 has 12 amino acids. CDR3 sequence (DNA): TGTGCCAGCGTGCGGACAGGAGGTGGCTACACCTTC. It is translated as CASVRTGGGYTF.

Concerning this clonotype: Just one base apart from a much larger clone, this may be a read error. The chain has TRBV6-6 and TRBJ2-3, with 11 nucleotides matching TRBD2. CDR3 size: 16 residues. Per the germline V gene, CDR1 is MNHNY and CDR2 is SVGAGI (reference sequence). CDR3 in amino acids: CASSSSSGGASDMQYF. The CDR3 DNA is TGTGCCAGCAGTTCGAGTAGCGGGGGGGCGTCAGATATGCAGTATTTT.

This clonotype occurred many times. This rearrangement joins TRBV25-1 to TRBJ1-6; tentatively, D is TRBD1 (6 bases). CDR3 length: 15 residues. The V end was cut by 0 bases, the J end by 11 bases, with 14 bases between. Germline CDR1 and CDR2: MGHDK and SYGVNS. Written as DNA, the CDR3 is TGTGCCAGCAGTGAATATACGGGACAAGGGACACCCCTCCACTTT. Protein sequence: CASSEYTGQGTPLHF. Looking up the rest from reference TRBV25-1 and TRBJ1-6 gives the full variable domain: EADIYQTPRYLVIGTGKKITLECSQTMGHDKMYWYQQDPGMELHLIHYSYGVNSTEKGDLSSESTVSRIRTEHFPLTLESARPSHTSQYLCASSEYTGQGTPLHFGNGTRLTVT.

As to this clonotype: The junction departs from the called germline gene at one end, perhaps through a read error. V gene TRBV5-5 combines with J gene TRBJ1-1; no firm D call. Looked up from germline, CDR1 is SGHKS and CDR2 is YYEKEE (reference sequence). The CDR3 extends over 13 amino acids. CDR3 protein: CASSLEFGFEAFF. CDR3 nucleotides: TGTGCCAGTAGCTTGGAGTTCGGTTTTGAAGCTTTCTTT.

This clonotype was recorded at least ten times. This sequence joins TRBV3-1 and TRBJ2-3; D unclear. The CDR3 loop spans 12 amino acids. Germline V gene sequence: CDR1 LGHDT, CDR2 YNNKEL (reference sequence). V was shortened by 5 bases and J by 4 bases, with 7 bases between the two germline ends. DNA of the CDR3: TGTGCCAGCAGCGATACCCCAGATACGCAGTATTTT. Amino acids: CASSDTPDTQYF.

This clonotype was detected once. This rearrangement joins TRBV5-1 to TRBJ2-6; D is unresolved. The CDR3 has 15 residues. Germline V gene data show CDR1 as SGHRS and CDR2 as YFSETQ. Trimming left V 4 bases short and J 0 bases short, with 8 bases between. The CDR3 protein is CASSKGNSGANVLTF. CDR3 sequence (DNA): TGCGCCAGCAGCAAGGGCAACTCTGGGGCCAACGTCCTGACTTTC.

This chain links TRBV6-6 with TRBJ1-4; 7 nucleotides align to TRBD1. The junction had 5 bases not matched to a gene; V was cut back by 2 bases and J by 5 bases. Germline values: CDR1 MNHNY, CDR2 SVGAGI (reference sequence). The CDR3 loop spans 15 amino acids. The CDR3 DNA sequence: TGTGCCAGCAGTTACCCCGGACAGGCAAATGAAAAACTGTTTTTT. Its protein product is CASSYPGQANEKLFF.

J is TRBJ2-6 and V is TRBV3-1, with 12 bases aligning to TRBD1. V shed 0 bases and J 2 bases; nucleotides not matched to a gene: 5. Germline V gives CDR1 LGHDT, CDR2 YNNKEL (reference sequence). The CDR3 covers 19 residues. The CDR3 region is CASSQDWGQGAPGANVLTF. The CDR3 nucleotides read TGTGCCAGCAGCCAAGATTGGGGACAGGGGGCGCCTGGGGCCAACGTCCTGACTTTC.

The J gene is TRBJ2-2, the V gene TRBV30; 10 bases fit TRBD1. The germline gives CDR1 GTSNPN, CDR2 SVGIG (reference sequence). This CDR3 contains 14 residues. V lost 5 bases and J lost 7; bases outside the gene matches: 7. The DNA for the CDR3 is TGTGCCTGGCTGGGGACAGGGGATGGCGGGGAGCTGTTTTTT. This encodes CAWLGTGDGGELFF.

This clonotype was counted many times. The gene calls are TRBV14 and TRBJ2-1; TRBD2 is a possible D gene (5 bases). Germline CDR1 and CDR2: SGHDN and FVKESK. The CDR3 has 18 amino acids. Deletions cut 4 bases from V and 1 base from J, with 20 bases between. The CDR3 spells CASSPLVGKGSSYNEQFF. CDR3 sequence (DNA): TGTGCCAGCAGCCCTTTAGTCGGGAAAGGGAGTTCCTACAATGAGCAGTTCTTC.

This clonotype was observed many times. The J gene is TRBJ2-7, the V gene TRBV27; D not certain. CDR1 and CDR2 (germline): MNHEY, SMNVEV (reference sequence). The CDR3 spans 15 residues. V dropped 1 base and J dropped 3 bases, with 13 bases sitting between them. DNA for the CDR3: TGTGCCAGCAGTTTATACGGCACCCAGAACTACGAGCAGTACTTC. Translation gives CASSLYGTQNYEQYF.

This clonotype was detected ten times or more. This chain connects TRBV20-1 to TRBJ1-2; D perhaps matches TRBD1 (6 bases). This CDR3 is 14 amino acids long. Germline CDR1 and CDR2: DFQATT and SNEGSKA (reference sequence). Between the trimmed V and J ends, which lost 1 base and 0 bases, there was a span of 9 bases. The CDR3 nucleotides are TGCAGTGCTAGAGGCAGGGGCTCTAACTATGGCTACACCTTC. Translating it yields CSARGRGSNYGYTF.

There are many counts of this clonotype. The rearrangement links TRBV6-5 to TRBJ2-2, with D tentatively TRBD1 (5 bases). Per the germline V gene, CDR1 is MNHEY and CDR2 is SVGAGI. Trimming took 2 bases from V and 6 from J, leaving 10 bases between them. The CDR3 runs to 14 residues. The CDR3 nucleotides are TGTGCCAGCAGTTACGTCAGGGTTGCCGGGGAGCTGTTTTTT. Its translation is CASSYVRVAGELFF.

This clonotype was counted at least ten times. This chain uses TRBV7-9 with TRBJ2-3; the match to TRBD2 covers 8 bases. Germline trimming cut 5 bases from V and 3 bases from J; bases unmatched to any gene: 10. The CDR3 runs 16 residues. Germline CDR1 reads SEHNR; CDR2 reads FQNEAQ (reference sequence). CDR3 residues: CASSPRGGAMTDTQYF. The CDR3 nucleotides read TGTGCCAGCAGCCCCCGGGGGGGGGCAATGACAGATACGCAGTATTTT. Full variable domain (rest looked up from reference TRBV7-9 and TRBJ2-3): DTGVSQNPRHKITKRGQNVTFRCDPISEHNRLYWYRQTLGQGPEFLTYFQNEAQLEKSRLLSDRFSAERPKGSFSTLEIQRTEQGDSAMYLCASSPRGGAMTDTQYFGPGTRLTVL.

Worth noting for this clonotype: This could be a read error, since a much larger clone is one nucleotide away. J is TRBJ2-7 and V is TRBV28, with 7 bases lining up with TRBD2. From germline, CDR1 is MDHEN and CDR2 SYDVKM. This CDR3 contains 12 residues. Unmatched junction bases numbered 5, after V lost 7 bases and J lost 5 bases. In DNA form, the CDR3 reads TGTGCCAGCATCACCAGCGGGAACGAGCAGTACGTC. This sequence encodes CASITSGNEQYV.

Comment on this clonotype: Relative to the germline gene, one junction end is altered; a read error may explain this. This sequence joins TRBV7-2 and TRBJ2-3; possibly TRBD1 or TRBD2 for D (5 bases each). Germline V gene data show CDR1 as SGHTA and CDR2 as FQGNSA. The CDR3 spans 15 residues. In DNA, the CDR3 is TGTGCCAGCAGCTCCGGGACGACGAGCATAGATACGCAGTATTTT. This gives the protein CASSSGTTSIDTQYF.

The rearrangement joins TRBV2 to TRBJ2-1; D not certain. The V end lost 2 bases, the J end lost 4 bases, and 9 bases lay between the germline ends. This CDR3 region has 14 residues. CDR1 SNHLY and CDR2 FYNNEI come from the germline V gene. CDR3 sequence: CASSELGLYNEQFF. CDR3 nucleotides: TGTGCCAGCAGTGAACTGGGGTTATACAATGAGCAGTTCTTC.

V and J are TRBV6-1 and TRBJ2-5; possibly TRBD1 or TRBD2 for D (6 bases each). The CDR3 extends over 15 amino acids. Germline V CDR1 and CDR2: MNHNS, SASEGT. V lost 8 bases to trimming and J lost 2 bases, with 18 bases between them. CDR3 DNA sequence: TGTGCCAGCGGAGGGGGGAAATGGCCACAAGAGACCCAGTACTTC. Translating it yields CASGGGKWPQETQYF.

V is TRBV19 and J is TRBJ2-2; D uncertain. The CDR3 spans 15 residues. Germline-derived CDR1 and CDR2 are LNHDA and SQIVND (reference sequence). V dropped 4 bases and J dropped 7 bases, with 16 bases sitting between them. For the CDR3, the DNA is TGTGCCAGTAGTACCAGTGACGGGTGGGGCGGGGAGCTGTTTTTT. Encoded protein: CASSTSDGWGGELFF.

This clonotype was found many times. The V gene is TRBV6-1, the J gene TRBJ2-1; 8 bases align to TRBD1. This CDR3 contains 16 residues. Unmatched junction bases numbered 5, after V lost 4 bases and J lost 0 bases. CDR1 and CDR2 (germline): MNHNS, SASEGT. The CDR3 is CASSVLTGVSYNEQFF. Here the CDR3 DNA reads TGTGCCAGCAGTGTTTTGACAGGGGTCTCCTACAATGAGCAGTTCTTC.

This clonotype has ten or more counts. The V and J genes are TRBV5-1 and TRBJ2-3; 7 nucleotides agree with TRBD2. J lost 1 base, V lost 0 bases, and 2 bases had no gene match. There are 15 residues in the CDR3. Germline-derived CDR1 and CDR2 are SGHRS and YFSETQ. The CDR3 sequence is CASSLGSGGTDTQYF. In nucleotides, the CDR3 is TGCGCCAGCAGCTTGGGCAGCGGGGGCACAGATACGCAGTATTTT.

Ten or more counts support this clonotype. The genes are TRBV20-1 and TRBJ2-1; 10 bases agree with TRBD2. This CDR3 has 15 amino acids. Per the germline V gene, CDR1 is DFQATT and CDR2 is SNEGSKA (reference sequence). Trimming took 6 bases from V and 2 from J; bases not matched to a gene: 7. The CDR3 coding sequence is TGCAGTGCCCTATCTAGCGGGGGAACCTACAATGAGCAGTTCTTC. Translated, it gives CSALSSGGTYNEQFF.

This clonotype came up many times. This chain joins TRBV5-1 and TRBJ2-7; possible D gene TRBD1, 6 bases. Germline CDR1 and CDR2: SGHRS and YFSETQ. V was shortened by 1 base and J by 1 base, with 9 bases between the two germline ends. This CDR3 contains 14 residues. CDR3 coding DNA: TGCGCCAGCAGCTTGCAGGGGCCTTCCTACGAGCAGTACTTC. Its protein product is CASSLQGPSYEQYF.

Turning to this clonotype: This could be a read error, since a much larger clone is one nucleotide away. CDR3 in DNA: TGTGCCAGCAGACAGGGCAGCAATCGGCCCCAGCATTTT. Translating it yields CASRQGSNRPQHF. This chain joins TRBV12-3 or TRBV12-4 and TRBJ1-5; D perhaps matches TRBD1 (6 bases). This CDR3 has 13 residues.

The V call is TRBV9, the J call TRBJ2-7; tentatively, D is TRBD1 (6 bases). This CDR3 spans 14 amino acids. The V end was cut by 5 bases, the J end by 7 bases, with 19 bases between. The germline V gene encodes CDR1 SGDLS and CDR2 YYNGEE. CDR3 sequence: CASSVQGQANEQYF. DNA for the CDR3: TGTGCCAGCAGTGTCCAGGGACAAGCCAATGAGCAGTACTTC.